This entry features one T cell receptor (beta chain) sequence. The data were obtained in a study of blood T cell repertoires in COVID-19. Study-wide background: Samples came from the United States, Italy and Spain, spanning acute and convalescent COVID-19. T cells, B-cell-depleted T cells, or PBMCs provided the cDNA or gDNA that served as material.

The V gene's germline CDR1 is MNHEY and CDR2 SMNVEV (reference sequence). CDR3 length: 19 amino acids. The J segment lost 1 base and the V segment lost 5 bases, leaving 14 bases of the junction unmatched. In the original analysis: It was from reference gene primer amplification that nucleated cell counts were estimated. Assay: immunoSEQ multiplex PCR; the TCRdb copy retains only in-frame clones and omits some. That table supplies the V and J calls and clone size; D and trimming were determined from the DNA. The repertoire holds about 200,000 clones, with almost 90% as singletons. The receptor comes from a man aged 18 to 30 with active or convalescent COVID-19. The rearrangement uses TRBV27 and TRBJ2-3; 11 bases fit TRBD2. What was sequenced was peripheral blood. The CDR3 coding sequence is TGTGCCAGCAGTAATAGCCCAACCCCGGGACTAGCGGGCACAGATACGCAGTATTTT. Protein product: CASSNSPTPGLAGTDTQYF.